What follows is one T cell receptor (beta chain) and its context. TCRdb's table, derived via immunoSEQ multiplex PCR, lists solely in-frame clones and lacks some. The sample includes about 660,000 clones, 88% of them seen just once. Trimming stripped 7 bases from V and 2 bases from J, with 27 bases between. CDR3 size: 18 residues. Germline V gene lookup returns CDR1 MDHEN and CDR2 SYDVKM. This specimen comes from a study of shared T cell receptors in the human thymus. The sample also formed part of further work on human thymus T cells. From that paper: The donor group consisted of healthy Finnish infants who were having corrective surgery for congenital heart defects. Resections from corrective heart surgery supplied the thymus tissue. Blood and thymic repertoires both appeared biased in V and J gene usage. Thymic repertoires from unrelated individuals overlapped highly, related research reported.

The V gene is TRBV28, the J gene TRBJ2-7, with TRBD1 as a possible D gene (5 bases). The origin of this receptor is a boy younger than two with a congenital heart defect. The sequenced sample consisted of thymocytes. CDR3 bases: TGTGCCAGCAATCCCGACAGTCCCCTGGCCAATTTTACCTACGAGCAGTACTTC. It yields the protein CASNPDSPLANFTYEQYF.